The 6 T cell receptor beta chains listed next were all sequenced from one sample in a study of response to subunit inactivated influenza vaccine. TCRdb processed the RT-PCR reads anew with MiXCR; each CDR3 protein has one entry. The data hold about 160,000 distinct CDR3 sequences, with approximately 11% observed a single time. Here the sequenced sample was non-naive T cells sorted from PBMCs, taken 45 days after vaccination. These receptor sequences come from a middle-aged man who received an inactivated influenza vaccine.

This clonotype was counted many times. The chain couples TRBV7-6 to TRBJ2-7, with TRBD2 as a possible D gene (6 bases). The CDR3 runs to 15 residues. V dropped 5 bases and J dropped 2 bases, with 16 bases sitting between them. The germline gives CDR1 SGHVS, CDR2 FNYEAQ. CDR3 bases: TGTGCCAGCAGCCCCAGAGATAGCGGTACCTACGAGCAGTACTTC. As protein: CASSPRDSGTYEQYF.

This rearrangement joins TRBV12-3 or TRBV12-4 to TRBJ2-1; 9 bases agree with TRBD2. The CDR3 is 13 residues long. Germline trimming cut 3 bases from V and 9 bases from J; bases unmatched to any gene: 3. The CDR3 protein is CASSFGGGAEQFF. The CDR3 DNA reads TGTGCCAGCAGTTTTGGCGGGGGGGCTGAGCAGTTCTTC.

V gene TRBV20-1 combines with J gene TRBJ2-7, with a tentative D call TRBD2 (7 bases). Germline values: CDR1 DFQATT, CDR2 SNEGSKA (reference sequence). The CDR3 has 14 amino acids. V lost 5 bases, J lost 1 base, and 15 bases lay in between. In DNA, the CDR3 is TGCAGTGCTTACGAGGGGGGGGATTCCTACGAGCAGTACTTC. Translated: CSAYEGGDSYEQYF.

With respect to this clonotype: A much larger clone sits a single nucleotide away, making a read error possible. The chain is built from TRBV20-1 and TRBJ2-7; 7 bases align to TRBD2. V trimming: 3 bases; J trimming: 3 bases; junction bases outside the gene matches: 5. From germline, CDR1 is DFQATT and CDR2 SNEGSKA (reference sequence). This CDR3 has 13 amino acids. CDR3 nucleotide sequence: TGCAGTGCTAGCAGGGACTATCTCTACGAGCAGTACTTC. Protein product: CSASRDYLYEQYF.

This chain connects TRBV6-5 to TRBJ1-1, with D maybe TRBD1 (6 bases). The germline V and J ends were trimmed by 4 bases and 5 bases, with 20 bases remaining between them. There are 16 residues in the CDR3. Germline CDR1 MNHEY, CDR2 SVGAGI. The CDR3 loop is CASSSAGHALRTEAFF. The CDR3 coding sequence is TGTGCCAGCAGTTCAGCGGGACACGCATTGAGGACTGAAGCTTTCTTT.

At least ten counts were recorded for this clonotype. This rearrangement joins TRBV10-3 to TRBJ2-3, with TRBD2 matching 13 bases. Trimming at V came to 5 bases and at J to 0 bases, leaving 5 bases not matched to a gene. The germline V gene has CDR1 ENHRY and CDR2 SYGVKD. This CDR3 spans 17 amino acids. The CDR3: CAISWTSGGTSTDTQYF. CDR3 in DNA: TGTGCCATCAGTTGGACTAGCGGGGGTACTAGCACAGATACGCAGTATTTT.